The 22 T cell receptor beta chains presented below share a single source sample, sequenced in a study of beta chain features in type 1 diabetes. Since all of the isolated RNA was reverse transcribed, expressed TCRB transcripts were what got sequenced. Some clones are missing from TCRdb's copy, which holds only in-frame ones; the method was immunoSEQ multiplex PCR. The data contain 450,000 to 550,000 clones, approximately 31% of them singletons. The sequenced material came from naive CD4+ T cells from blood. The receptors were gathered from a man aged 18-30 years in good health.

The chain recombines TRBV30 with TRBJ2-7; TRBD2 matches at 10 bases. J was trimmed by 8 bases and V by 5 bases; bases with no gene match: 12. Germline assignment: CDR1 GTSNPN and CDR2 SVGIG (reference sequence). This CDR3 is built from 14 residues. This chain's CDR3 is CAWGTGTSVAQQYF. The CDR3 bases are TGTGCCTGGGGGACCGGGACTAGCGTAGCACAGCAGTACTTC.

The chain is built from TRBV7-9 and TRBJ2-7; tentatively, D is TRBD2 (6 bases). Trimming removed 0 bases at V and 4 bases at J, with 16 bases between. There are 16 residues in the CDR3. The V gene's germline CDR1 is SEHNR and CDR2 FQNEAQ (reference sequence). This CDR3 is CASSLAGGLRLYEQYF. CDR3 bases: TGTGCCAGCAGCTTAGCGGGGGGACTCCGTTTGTACGAGCAGTACTTC.

Only a few counts were recorded for this clone. J is TRBJ2-3 and V is TRBV7-9, with D perhaps matching TRBD1 or TRBD2 (6 bases each). The germline V gene has CDR1 SEHNR and CDR2 FQNEAQ (reference sequence). This CDR3 contains 16 residues. Trimming cost V 2 bases and J 3 bases, with 15 bases left between them. The CDR3 region has the DNA TGTGCCAGCAGCTTAAGGGGGAGGAGACCTACAGATACGCAGTATTTT. Amino acids: CASSLRGRRPTDTQYF.

The chain is built from TRBV7-3 and TRBJ2-5, with 7 bases identical to TRBD2. CDR3 length: 14 amino acids. Germline V gene sequence: CDR1 SGHTA, CDR2 FQGTGA. V dropped 5 bases and J dropped 9; count of bases not matched to a gene: 12. DNA of the CDR3: TGTGCCAGCAGCCCGGCTTCAGCGGGGAGGGCCCAGTACTTC. Translated: CASSPASAGRAQYF.

This clone was seen more than once but under ten times. The J gene is TRBJ2-1, the V gene TRBV28; tentative D call: TRBD1 (5 bases). This CDR3 region has 13 residues. CDR1 MDHEN and CDR2 SYDVKM come from the germline V gene. V dropped 4 bases and J dropped 6 bases, with 10 bases sitting between them. DNA of the CDR3: TGTGCCAGCAGTTCGGGCAGGGTCAATGAGCAGTTCTTC. This sequence encodes CASSSGRVNEQFF. Full variable domain (missing parts from reference TRBV28 and TRBJ2-1): DVKVTQSSRYLVKRTGEKVFLECVQDMDHENMFWYRQDPGLGLRLIYFSYDVKMKEKGDIPEGYSVSREKKERFSLILESASTNQTSMYLCASSSGRVNEQFFGPGTRLTVL.

This clone was detected only a few times. J is TRBJ2-2 and V is TRBV5-6; 8 bases line up with TRBD1. V lost 2 bases and J lost 13; bases outside the gene matches: 4. The germline CDR1 and CDR2 sequences are SGHDT and YYEEEE. This CDR3 comprises 12 residues. The CDR3 region has the DNA TGTGCCAGCAGCTTCTGGACAGGGAGGCTGTTTTTT. This gives the protein CASSFWTGRLFF.

This chain links TRBV7-9 with TRBJ2-1, with D perhaps matching TRBD2 (7 bases). Deletions cut 1 base from V and 10 bases from J, with 14 bases between. Germline V gene sequence: CDR1 SEHNR, CDR2 FQNEAQ (reference sequence). The CDR3 runs 14 residues. CDR3 loop: CASSLDRDYGEQFF. In DNA, the CDR3 is TGTGCCAGCAGCTTAGACAGGGACTACGGGGAGCAGTTCTTC. Supplemented by reference TRBV7-9 and TRBJ2-1, the full variable domain reads DTGVSQNPRHKITKRGQNVTFRCDPISEHNRLYWYRQTLGQGPEFLTYFQNEAQLEKSRLLSDRFSAERPKGSFSTLEIQRTEQGDSAMYLCASSLDRDYGEQFFGPGTRLTVL.

J is TRBJ2-7 and V is TRBV30; 7 bases line up with TRBD1. CDR3 length: 14 residues. V lost 2 bases, J lost 2 bases, and 6 bases stayed unmatched. Germline CDR1 is GTSNPN and CDR2 is SVGIG (reference sequence). The chain's CDR3 is CAWSTTGYTYEQYF. CDR3 coding DNA: TGTGCCTGGAGTACGACAGGGTATACCTACGAGCAGTACTTC. Complete variable domain (other parts from reference TRBV30 and TRBJ2-7): SQTIHQWPATLVQPVGSPLSLECTVEGTSNPNLYWYRQAAGRGLQLLFYSVGIGQISSEVPQNLSASRPQDRQFILSSKKLLLSDSGFYLCAWSTTGYTYEQYFGPGTRLTVT.

This clone was counted only a few times. The rearrangement links TRBV7-9 to TRBJ2-1; tentative D call: TRBD1 (6 bases). Between the trimmed V and J ends, which lost 3 bases and 0 bases, there was a span of 9 bases. The germline CDR1 and CDR2 sequences are SEHNR and FQNEAQ (reference sequence). This CDR3 comprises 15 residues. As DNA, the CDR3 is TGTGCCAGCAGCTTGAGACAGGCCTCCTACAATGAGCAGTTCTTC. Translating gives CASSLRQASYNEQFF.

The chain recombines TRBV4-3 with TRBJ2-2; D unclear. V was shortened by 3 bases and J by 2 bases, with 7 bases between the two germline ends. Germline V gives CDR1 LGHNA, CDR2 YSLEER. The CDR3 runs 14 residues. In DNA form, the CDR3 reads TGCGCCAGCAGCCAGGGCCTAAACACCGGGGAGCTGTTTTTT. It encodes CASSQGLNTGELFF.

This clone has only a few counts. The chain carries TRBV29-1 and TRBJ2-7; 8 bases map to TRBD2. The CDR3 consists of 13 residues. V lost 4 bases, J lost 4 bases, and 6 bases stayed unmatched. Germline V gene data show CDR1 as SQVTM and CDR2 as ANQGSEA. The CDR3 DNA follows: TGCAGCGTTGGAGCGGGAGAACGGTACGAGCAGTACTTC. Protein sequence: CSVGAGERYEQYF.

This chain uses TRBV18 with TRBJ2-7; weak D call: TRBD2 (6 bases). Trimming took off 3 bases at V and 6 bases at J, with 21 bases between the two ends. There are 16 residues in the CDR3. Germline V gives CDR1 KGHSH, CDR2 LQKENI. CDR3 sequence reads: CASSPRTGVPLSEQYF. The DNA for the CDR3 is TGTGCCAGCTCACCCCGGACGGGGGTTCCCTTGAGCGAGCAGTACTTC.

V is TRBV5-1 and J is TRBJ2-3; no reliable D call. Looked up from germline, CDR1 is SGHRS and CDR2 is YFSETQ. CDR3 size: 14 residues. V lost 5 bases, J lost 0 bases, and 10 bases lay in between. The CDR3 region is CASRPSLSTDTQYF. CDR3 nucleotides: TGCGCCAGCAGACCCAGTTTAAGCACAGATACGCAGTATTTT. The whole variable domain, remainder taken from reference TRBV5-1 and TRBJ2-3, is KAGVTQTPRYLIKTRGQQVTLSCSPISGHRSVSWYQQTPGQGLQFLFEYFSETQRNKGNFPGRFSGRQFSNSRSEMNVSTLELGDSALYLCASRPSLSTDTQYFGPGTRLTVL.

This clone was seen only a few times. This rearrangement joins TRBV15 to TRBJ2-3; either TRBD1 or TRBD2 may fit D (5 bases each). This CDR3 region has 15 residues. V was cut by 5 bases and J by 2 bases, with 14 bases left in between. Germline V gene sequence: CDR1 LNHNV, CDR2 YYDKDF (reference sequence). CDR3 in amino acids: CATSALGGPTDTQYF. The DNA for the CDR3 is TGTGCCACCAGCGCCCTTGGGGGACCCACAGATACGCAGTATTTT.

This clone came up a few times. The chain has TRBV5-1 and TRBJ2-3; D perhaps matches TRBD1 (6 bases). The V gene's germline CDR1 is SGHRS and CDR2 YFSETQ. Trimming stripped 2 bases from V and 4 bases from J, with 14 bases between. CDR3 length: 15 amino acids. This CDR3 is CASSFYRAGADTQYF. The CDR3 nucleotides read TGCGCCAGCAGCTTTTACAGGGCAGGGGCAGATACGCAGTATTTT.

This clone was picked up a small number of times. The chain has TRBV19 and TRBJ2-3; D possibly corresponds to TRBD2 (5 bases). With 5 bases removed from V and 2 bases from J, the gap between germline ends came to 8 bases. This CDR3 spans 13 amino acids. Germline values: CDR1 LNHDA, CDR2 SQIVND (reference sequence). CDR3 coding DNA: TGTGCCAGTAGTTGGGAGTTCACAGATACGCAGTATTTT. This sequence encodes CASSWEFTDTQYF.

The chain recombines TRBV4-1 with TRBJ2-7; D not certain. Germline loops: CDR1 MGHRA, CDR2 YSYEKL. Deletions cut 3 bases from V and 1 base from J, with 13 bases between. This CDR3 has 15 residues. The DNA for the CDR3 is TGCGCCAGCAGCCATCAGATACCAGGTTCCTACGAGCAGTACTTC. This codes for CASSHQIPGSYEQYF.

This clone was counted only a few times. J is TRBJ2-1 and V is TRBV6-5; D is undetermined. The CDR3 has 14 residues. Per germline, CDR1 MNHEY and CDR2 SVGAGI. V lost 5 bases and J 0 bases, leaving 8 bases between the germline ends. The CDR3 spells CASSVDLSYNEQFF. As DNA, the CDR3 is TGTGCCAGCAGTGTGGACCTCTCCTACAATGAGCAGTTCTTC.

The CDR3 is CAWSPGTTGELFF. CDR3 nucleotide sequence: TGTGCCTGGAGTCCCGGGACCACCGGGGAGCTGTTTTTT. The genes are TRBV30 and TRBJ2-2; the D call may be TRBD1 or TRBD2 (5 bases each). Germline values: CDR1 GTSNPN, CDR2 SVGIG (reference sequence). This CDR3 spans 13 amino acids. With 2 bases removed from V and 4 bases from J, the gap between germline ends came to 8 bases. Full variable domain (outside the CDR3, taken from reference TRBV30 and TRBJ2-2): SQTIHQWPATLVQPVGSPLSLECTVEGTSNPNLYWYRQAAGRGLQLLFYSVGIGQISSEVPQNLSASRPQDRQFILSSKKLLLSDSGFYLCAWSPGTTGELFFGEGSRLTVL.

The chain couples TRBV18 to TRBJ2-3, with D possibly being TRBD1 (6 bases). This CDR3 is 14 amino acids long. The germline CDR1 and CDR2 sequences are KGHSH and LQKENI. V was shortened by 6 bases and J by 1 base, with 11 bases between the two germline ends. The CDR3 coding sequence is TGTGCCAGCTCCCAGGGGCGCGGCACAGATACGCAGTATTTT. Amino acid sequence: CASSQGRGTDTQYF.

CDR3 nucleotide sequence: TGTGCCAGCAAGAGGACCATCAATGAGCAGTTCTTC. Amino acids: CASKRTINEQFF. The chain has TRBV28 and TRBJ2-1; D remains unclear. Germline lookup yields CDR1 MDHEN and CDR2 SYDVKM. The CDR3 runs 12 residues. The V end was cut by 7 bases, the J end by 6 bases, with 10 bases between.

This chain links TRBV18 with TRBJ2-3; D gene uncertain. The CDR3 has 15 amino acids. V was clipped by 3 bases and J by 0 bases, with 10 bases between them. Germline V CDR1 and CDR2: KGHSH, LQKENI. CDR3 DNA sequence: TGTGCCAGCTCACCCGATGGCCCTAGCACAGATACGCAGTATTTT. This translates into CASSPDGPSTDTQYF.